Sequencing of this T cell receptor beta chain was carried out in a study of chemoradiotherapy in HPV16-positive cancers. Whole-study context: Candidate HPV-specific clones and shared TCR motifs came from a couple of HPV16-positive patients.

Trimming pared 3 bases from V and 8 bases from J, leaving 7 bases between. This CDR3 has 11 residues. CDR1 and CDR2 (germline): DFQATT, SNEGSKA (reference sequence). TCRdb keeps only in-frame clones here, not all; method: immunoSEQ multiplex PCR. The repertoire holds about 3,600 clones, with around 94% as singletons. This sequence originates from a human donor with HPV-associated anogenital cancer. This material was collected from a patient who underwent chemoradiotherapy. V is TRBV20-1 and J is TRBJ1-4; D is uncertain. CDR3 sequence reads: CSASFWEKLFF. CDR3 bases: TGCAGTGCTAGCTTTTGGGAAAAACTGTTTTTT.